These T cell receptor beta chains were read from a single sample in a study of T-cell reconstitution after alpha-beta-depleted transplantation in children. TCRdb redid the calling of the PCR reads with MiXCR, one entry per CDR3 protein. The table shows 250,000 or so distinct CDR3 sequences, with about 24% occurring only once. The sequenced sample was PBMCs, mostly from graft donor cells, obtained 360 days after TCRalphabeta/CD19-depleted stem cell transplant. The receptors here all came from a female patient aged 2 to 10 who had a stem cell transplant for congenital amegakaryocytic thrombocytopenia, so the T cells may come from the graft donor. Each CDR3 is given with its conserved first and last residue. A D gene is named only where the DNA matches it firmly. The size of a clone is reported for some rows only, either as once, few or many, or as a class for expanded clones.

d_call	clone_size	v_call	j_call	cdr3_nt	cdr3_aa
TRBD2	few	TRBV20-1	TRBJ2-5	TGCAGTGCTACACCGAGGACTAGGTTGGAGACCCAGTACTTC	CSATPRTRLETQYF
-	many	TRBV18	TRBJ2-5	TGTGCCAGCTCCGACCAAGAGACCCAGTACTTC	CASSDQETQYF
TRBD1	few	TRBV12-3/TRBV12-4	TRBJ2-7	TGTGCCAGCAGTTTTGGGACAGGAAATTACGAGCAGTACTTC	CASSFGTGNYEQYF
TRBD1	few	TRBV6-2/TRBV6-3	TRBJ2-2	TGTGCCAGCAGTTCCCAGACAGGGGGCATCACCGGGGAGCTGTTTTTT	CASSSQTGGITGELFF
TRBD1	few	TRBV4-3	TRBJ2-2	TGCGCCAGCAGCCCCCGGACAGGGGCCGGGGAGCTGTTTTTT	CASSPRTGAGELFF
-	few	TRBV12-3/TRBV12-4	TRBJ2-2	TGTGCCAGCAGTTTAAACAGGGATACCGGGGAGCTGTTTTTT	CASSLNRDTGELFF
-	-	TRBV28	TRBJ1-1	TGTGCCAGCAGTTTGTCTCAGGGTTATATAGACACTGAAGCTTTCTTT	CASSLSQGYIDTEAFF
-	few	TRBV5-6	TRBJ1-1	TGTGCCAGCACGTTTAACCGGGACACAAACACTGAAGCTTTCTTT	CASTFNRDTNTEAFF
TRBD2	few	TRBV15	TRBJ2-1	TGTGCCACCAGCAGAGCTAAGACTAGCGGTATCTACAATGAGCAGTTCTTC	CATSRAKTSGIYNEQFF
-	-	TRBV6-1	TRBJ2-3	TGTGCCAGCAGTGAAGCCCGGGGCGGATACACAGATACGCAGTATTTT	CASSEARGGYTDTQYF
TRBD1	few	TRBV9	TRBJ1-2	TGTGCCAGCAGCGTGGGGACAGGGCCTTTCGATGGCTACACCTTC	CASSVGTGPFDGYTF
TRBD1	-	TRBV3-1	TRBJ1-1	TGTGCCAGCAGCTACCGGACAGGGAACACTGAAGCTTTCTTT	CASSYRTGNTEAFF
TRBD2	few	TRBV5-4	TRBJ2-1	TGTGCCAGCAGCTTGGGAGGACTAGCGGGAGTTGGTGAGCAGTTCTTC	CASSLGGLAGVGEQFF
-	-	TRBV4-1	TRBJ2-7	TGCGCCAGCAGCCAGGGCCGTGCTGGCTCCTACGAGCAGTACTTC	CASSQGRAGSYEQYF
-	many	TRBV29-1	TRBJ2-7	TGCAGCGTTGAAGATCAAGCCCGCGAGCAGTACTTC	CSVEDQAREQYF
-	-	TRBV30	TRBJ2-2	TGTGCCTGGAGTGTATTAAGATCCGGGGAGCTGTTTTTT	CAWSVLRSGELFF
-	many	TRBV12-3/TRBV12-4	TRBJ2-3	TGTGCCAGCAGTTTCGTCAGGGCCGCAGATACGCAGTATTTT	CASSFVRAADTQYF
TRBD1	-	TRBV20-1	TRBJ2-3	TGCAGTGCACGACCAGGGGGAGATACGCAGTATTTT	CSARPGGDTQYF
-	few	TRBV2	TRBJ2-6	TGTGCCAGCAGTGAAGCGCTTGCCGGGGCTGGGGCCAACGTCCTGACTTTC	CASSEALAGAGANVLTF
TRBD1	-	TRBV5-1	TRBJ2-2	TGCGCCAGCGGCCAAACCCGGACAGGGAGCACCGGGGAGCTGTTTTTT	CASGQTRTGSTGELFF
-	-	TRBV5-1	TRBJ2-6	TGCGCCAGCAGCTTGTTGATTCGGAGTTCTGGGGCCAACGTCCTGACTTTC	CASSLLIRSSGANVLTF
-	-	TRBV30	TRBJ2-7	TGTGCCTCGGCAACGGGGGCACCATCCTACGAGCAGTACTTC	CASATGAPSYEQYF
TRBD2	many	TRBV4-2	TRBJ2-6	TGTGCCAGCAGCCAAGGTCCTAGCGGATCCTCTGGGGCCAACGTCCTGACTTTC	CASSQGPSGSSGANVLTF
-	-	TRBV27	TRBJ2-7	TGTGCCAGCAGGGCGACTACCTTCTCTCTCGAGCAGTACTTC	CASRATTFSLEQYF
TRBD1	-	TRBV4-1	TRBJ1-2	TGCGCCAGCAGCCACATAGGACAGGGAATTATAGATGGCTACACCTTC	CASSHIGQGIIDGYTF
-	-	TRBV7-9	TRBJ2-7	TGTGCCAGCAGCCCCGGGTACTCCTACGAGCAGTACTTC	CASSPGYSYEQYF
TRBD1	few	TRBV5-1	TRBJ2-1	TGCGCCAGCAGCTTGGGGACAGGGGGCCTAAATGAGCAGTTCTTC	CASSLGTGGLNEQFF
-	few	TRBV7-9	TRBJ1-1	TGTGCCAGCAGCTTAGGGAAAGGACACCAAGAAGCTTTCTTT	CASSLGKGHQEAFF
-	-	TRBV11-1	TRBJ2-2	TGTGCCAGCAACAAAAGAGGTCTTCTGCTGGAGTATAACACCGGGGAGCTGTTTTTT	CASNKRGLLLEYNTGELFF
TRBD2	few	TRBV9	TRBJ2-1	TGTGCCAGCACAAAGACTAGCGCTAGCTCCTACAATGAGCAGTTCTTC	CASTKTSASSYNEQFF
TRBD2	few	TRBV20-1	TRBJ2-2	TGCAGTGCTAGACTAGCGGGGTACTACGGGGAGCTGTTTTTT	CSARLAGYYGELFF
-	few	TRBV6-5	TRBJ2-7	TGTGCCAGCAGTTCCCCGACAGAGACCTACGAGCAGTACTTC	CASSSPTETYEQYF
TRBD1	few	TRBV5-1	TRBJ1-2	TGCGCCAGCAGTCCCGGGACAGGGGGCCATGGCTACACCTTC	CASSPGTGGHGYTF
-	once	TRBV5-6	TRBJ1-4	TGTGCCAGCAGCTTTGCGGGGGGGCAAAAACTGTTTTTT	CASSFAGGQKLFF
TRBD1	few	TRBV12-3/TRBV12-4	TRBJ1-5	TGTGCCAGCAGTTGGGACAGACAGCCCCAGCATTTT	CASSWDRQPQHF
-	few	TRBV2	TRBJ1-1	TGTGCCAGCAGTGAAGGGGAACTGAACACTGAAGCTTTCTTT	CASSEGELNTEAFF
-	-	TRBV5-1	TRBJ2-7	TGCGCCAGCAGCTTGGCGGGGTTCTACGAGCAGTACTTC	CASSLAGFYEQYF
TRBD2	-	TRBV30	TRBJ2-3	TGTGCCTGGAGTGACGGGACTAGCGGGAGTTCAGATACGCAGTATTTT	CAWSDGTSGSSDTQYF
-	few	TRBV2	TRBJ2-3	TGTGCCAGCCCCGAGGGGGCAGATACGCAGTATTTT	CASPEGADTQYF
-	once	TRBV24-1	TRBJ1-5	TGTGCCACCAGTGATTATAATCAGCCCCAGCATTTT	CATSDYNQPQHF
-	-	TRBV3-1	TRBJ1-5	TGTGCCAGCAGCCAAGGGACACCCGGGGGGCCCCAGCATTTT	CASSQGTPGGPQHF
-	-	TRBV5-1	TRBJ1-1	TGCGCCAGCAGCTTGGCTACGAACACTGAAGCTTTCTTT	CASSLATNTEAFF
-	few	TRBV20-1	TRBJ2-7	TGCAGTGCTAGAGGGATTGGGTCGGGGCGGGAAAGCTCCTACGAGCAGTACTTC	CSARGIGSGRESSYEQYF
TRBD1	-	TRBV28	TRBJ1-1	TGTGCCAGCAGTTTATCAGGGACAGGGGCTGAAGCTTTCTTT	CASSLSGTGAEAFF
-	few	TRBV7-2	TRBJ2-1	TGTGCCAGCAGCTTAGAGTTGAGGGCGGGTGAGCAGTTCTTC	CASSLELRAGEQFF
-	-	TRBV5-1	TRBJ1-2	TGCGCCAGCAGCTACGACGGAAAAGCTAACTATGGCTACACCTTC	CASSYDGKANYGYTF
-	-	TRBV28	TRBJ1-5	TGTGCCAGCAGCCGATATAGCAATCAGCCCCAGCATTTT	CASSRYSNQPQHF
-	-	TRBV29-1	TRBJ2-5	TGCAGCGTTGGGGAGGGGGGGGGTGGTGAGACCCAGTACTTC	CSVGEGGGGETQYF
-	-	TRBV4-2	TRBJ2-2	TGTGCCAGCAGCCAAGATAGCAGGTCTAACACCGGGGAGCTGTTTTTT	CASSQDSRSNTGELFF
-	few	TRBV27	TRBJ2-3	TGTGCCAGCAGTTTAAGTTTTGCGAGAGGCGCGCAGTATTTT	CASSLSFARGAQYF
TRBD2	few	TRBV2	TRBJ2-5	TGTGCCAGCGGGACTAGCGTCATCCTCGGGATGGAGACCCAGTACTTC	CASGTSVILGMETQYF
-	few	TRBV5-8	TRBJ1-2	TGTGCCAGCAGCTTGGACGGGCGACCAAAAACTAACTATGGCTACACCTTC	CASSLDGRPKTNYGYTF
-	-	TRBV11-2	TRBJ2-1	TGTGCCAGCAGCTTAGAGCCCCAGGGTGAGCAGTTCTTC	CASSLEPQGEQFF
-	few	TRBV6-1	TRBJ2-1	TGTGCCAGCAGTGACCGACAGAAAACCTACAATGAGCAGTTCTTC	CASSDRQKTYNEQFF
-	-	TRBV20-1	TRBJ1-1	TGCAGTGCCAATTATAACACGAACACTGAAGCTTTCTTT	CSANYNTNTEAFF